One sample yielded the 7 T cell receptor beta chains listed below, sequenced in a study of T cell repertoires in cytomegalovirus infection. TCRdb used MiXCR to reprocess the reads, holding one entry per CDR3 protein. This sample carries 300,000 to 450,000 distinct CDR3 sequences, 15% to 20% of them seen once, and the ten largest clones take 8.7%. The material sequenced was PBMCs. The receptors here all came from a human donor in good health (CMV status not recorded). Some clones in this sample may be carry-over from other donors' samples.

The V call is TRBV19, the J call TRBJ1-1, with 9 bases matching TRBD1. The CDR3 covers 13 residues. Trimming took 6 bases from V and 5 from J; bases not matched to a gene: 4. CDR1 and CDR2 (germline): LNHDA, SQIVND (reference sequence). In DNA, the CDR3 is TGTGCCAGTAGACAGGGGGCAGGTACTGAAGCTTTCTTT. This translates into CASRQGAGTEAFF.

This clonotype has ten or more counts. The rearrangement joins TRBV12-3 or TRBV12-4 to TRBJ2-1; a weak D match, TRBD1 (5 bases). This CDR3 has 13 residues. The V gene lost 4 bases and the J gene lost 4 bases, with 8 bases spanning the gap. The CDR3 sequence: CASSSRTYNEQFF. The CDR3 DNA reads TGTGCCAGCAGTTCTCGGACATACAATGAGCAGTTCTTC.

This clonotype has more than one count but fewer than ten. The chain carries TRBV6-2 or TRBV6-3 and TRBJ2-2; no firm D call. V was pared by 2 bases and J by 2 bases, with 18 bases between. CDR1 is MNHEY and CDR2 is SVGEGT in the germline V gene. CDR3 length: 18 amino acids. The CDR3 region is CASSYAGPIQINTGELFF. CDR3 DNA sequence: TGTGCCAGCAGTTACGCAGGTCCTATACAGATCAACACCGGGGAGCTGTTTTTT.

The chain combines TRBV5-6 with TRBJ2-7; unclear D gene. V shed 1 base and J shed 5 bases, with 13 bases lying between them. CDR1 SGHDT and CDR2 YYEEEE come from the germline V gene. CDR3 length: 14 residues. CDR3 DNA sequence: TGTGCCAGCAGCTTGAGAACCCGGAGCCACGAGCAGTACTTC. Translating it yields CASSLRTRSHEQYF.

In this sample, this clonotype turned up a few times. The V and J genes are TRBV6-8 and TRBJ2-3; 7 positions agree with TRBD1. The CDR3 sequence is 14 residues long. CDR1 is MNHGY, CDR2 SAAAGT, per germline. Unmatched junction bases numbered 3, after V lost 2 bases and J lost 4 bases. The CDR3 spells CASSYHGQADTQYF. The CDR3 DNA follows: TGTGCCAGCAGTTACCATGGACAGGCAGATACGCAGTATTTT.

The chain is built from TRBV5-1 and TRBJ2-1, with 7 positions matching TRBD1. The CDR3 extends over 17 amino acids. Per the germline V gene, CDR1 is SGHRS and CDR2 is YFSETQ. Trimming removed 2 bases from V and 0 bases from J; junction bases left unmatched: 8. The CDR3 DNA follows: TGCGCCAGCAGCTTCCCCTCGACAGGGAGCTCCTACAATGAGCAGTTCTTC. Its protein product is CASSFPSTGSSYNEQFF.

This clonotype occurred many times. This CDR3 is CASSLAAYNEQFF. Here the CDR3 DNA reads TGTGCCAGCAGCTTAGCGGCCTACAATGAGCAGTTCTTC. This chain links TRBV7-9 with TRBJ2-1; the D is unclear. Germline CDR1 reads SEHNR; CDR2 reads FQNEAQ (reference sequence). The CDR3 is 13 residues long. Trimming removed 0 bases from V and 2 bases from J, with 2 bases in between.